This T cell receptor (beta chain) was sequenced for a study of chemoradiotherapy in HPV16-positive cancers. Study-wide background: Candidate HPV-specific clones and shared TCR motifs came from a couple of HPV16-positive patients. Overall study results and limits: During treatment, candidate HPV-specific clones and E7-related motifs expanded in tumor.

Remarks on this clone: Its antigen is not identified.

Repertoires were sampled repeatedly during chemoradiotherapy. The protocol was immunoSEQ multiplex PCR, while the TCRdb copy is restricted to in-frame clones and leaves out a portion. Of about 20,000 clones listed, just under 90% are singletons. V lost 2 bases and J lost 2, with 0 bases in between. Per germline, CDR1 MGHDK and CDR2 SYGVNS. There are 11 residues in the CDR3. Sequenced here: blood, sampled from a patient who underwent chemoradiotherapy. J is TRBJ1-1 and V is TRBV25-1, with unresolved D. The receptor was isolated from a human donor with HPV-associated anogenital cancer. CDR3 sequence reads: CASSENTEAFF. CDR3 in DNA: TGTGCCAGCAGTGAAAACACTGAAGCTTTCTTT.